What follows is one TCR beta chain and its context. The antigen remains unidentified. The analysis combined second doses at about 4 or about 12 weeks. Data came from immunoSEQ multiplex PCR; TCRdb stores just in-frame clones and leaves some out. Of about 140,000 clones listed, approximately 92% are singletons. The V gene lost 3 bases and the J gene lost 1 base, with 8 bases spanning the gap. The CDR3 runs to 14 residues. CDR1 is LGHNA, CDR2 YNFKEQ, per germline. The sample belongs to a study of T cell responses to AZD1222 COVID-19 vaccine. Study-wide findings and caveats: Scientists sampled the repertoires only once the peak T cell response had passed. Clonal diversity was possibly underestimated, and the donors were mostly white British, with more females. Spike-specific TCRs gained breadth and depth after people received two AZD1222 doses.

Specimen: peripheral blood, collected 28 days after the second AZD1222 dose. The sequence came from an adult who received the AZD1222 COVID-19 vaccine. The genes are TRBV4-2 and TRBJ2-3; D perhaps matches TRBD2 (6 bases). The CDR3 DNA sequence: TGTGCCAGCAGCCACCAGCGGGGCACAGATACGCAGTATTTT. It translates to CASSHQRGTDTQYF.